This note documents a single T cell receptor (beta chain) sequence. Its target antigen remains unknown. One base away there is no much larger clone; base qualities are not given. TCR cDNA was synthesized by 5'RACE template switching, through which a universal primer site and unique molecular identifiers were introduced. cDNA synthesis was primed from both the TCR alpha and TCR beta constant segments. Library amplification involved two PCR steps, and the second step added sample barcodes and sequencing adapters. Sequencing of libraries was performed on Illumina HiSeq 2500 (2x100 bp) or NovaSeq (2x150 bp). In the paper's pipeline: MIGEC was used to demultiplex reads and collapse the reads into UMI consensus sequences, and MiXCR was used for V(D)J alignment. Using edgeR on replicate PBMC samples, clonotypes were called vaccine-responding if FDR was below 0.01 and the log2 fold change was above 5 up to day 15. Each bulk clonotype received a CD4 or CD8 identity based on whether the sequenced CD4 or CD8 repertoire contained that clonotype at higher abundance. TCRdb reran the public reads through fastp at Q25 and MiXCR, keeping productive beta chains. For every CDR3 protein sequence, its rows merge into one entry that carries the most common genes and DNA. V and J calls and clone size were set by TCRdb, not the authors. This sample comprises 400,000 or so distinct CDR3 sequences, more than 9% of them detected only once. More than 15% of the sample is in the top ten clones.

What the treatment or condition label conveys for this sample: live attenuated yellow fever vaccine strain. At every blood-draw timepoint, two biological replicates of bulk PBMCs were collected. PBMCs were isolated from peripheral blood using a standard Ficoll-Paque protocol. TriZol was used to extract RNA from bulk PBMCs, CD4 and CD8 fractions, and dextramer-positive and dextramer-negative fractions. The source of the sample is a study of T cells after yellow fever vaccination (dated 2019 in TCRdb). Study-level background: The SMART-Seq v4 Ultra Low Input RNA kit was used to prepare libraries from fractions with low cell numbers. To follow T-cell clones before and after primary and booster YFV17D yellow fever vaccination, bulk TCR alpha and beta repertoires were sequenced over time. Two healthy male donors made up the cohort, one aged 18 to 30 years and the other aged 30 to 40 years. Blood was drawn at multiple timepoints before and after primary and secondary immunization, with bulk PBMC replicates and cell subsets isolated. Paper-wide results and their limitations: Most clones expanded after primary vaccination (almost 98% of CD4 and roughly 90% of CD8) were re-detected after the booster, suggesting that broad memory maintenance occurred. FACS-sorted repertoires could contain abundant contaminating clonotypes from the bulk population, so computational filtering was required. Compared with the primary T-cell response, the secondary T-cell response was faster but weaker, reaching its peak on day 5 rather than on day 15. Because only a couple of donors were included in the study, the extent to which the findings can be generalized is limited. A small fraction of clonotypes showed up in both the CD4 and CD8 compartments, probably as a result of convergent recombination.

Between the V and J ends, shortened by 6 bases and 7 bases respectively, the junction contains 15 bases. CDR1 and CDR2, per the germline V gene, are KGHDR and SFDVKD. Counted from cysteine to phenylalanine, this CDR3 has 14 amino acids. The read is trimmed to its CDR3 DNA, 42 bases read in frame from base 1. The source was PBMCs, collected on the day of the first yellow fever vaccination. The sequence came from a young man who received the YFV17D yellow fever vaccine. The chain links TRBV24-1 with TRBJ2-1, with the D call tentatively TRBD1 or TRBD2, each fitting 5 bases. The nucleotide sequence is TGTGCCACCAGTCGCAGCAGGGAGCTAAATGAGCAGTTCTTC. This codes for CATSRSRELNEQFF.